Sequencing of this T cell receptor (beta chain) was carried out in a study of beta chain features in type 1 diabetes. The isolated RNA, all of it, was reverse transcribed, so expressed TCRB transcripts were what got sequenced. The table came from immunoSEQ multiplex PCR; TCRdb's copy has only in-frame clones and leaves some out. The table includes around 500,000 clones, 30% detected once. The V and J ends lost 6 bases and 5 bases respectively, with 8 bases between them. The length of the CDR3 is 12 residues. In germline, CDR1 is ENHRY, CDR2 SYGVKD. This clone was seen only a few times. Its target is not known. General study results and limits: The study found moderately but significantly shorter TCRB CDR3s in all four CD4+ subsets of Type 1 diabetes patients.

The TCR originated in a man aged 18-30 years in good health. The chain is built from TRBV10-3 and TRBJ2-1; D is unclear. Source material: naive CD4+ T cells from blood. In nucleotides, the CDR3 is TGTGCCATCAGGGGCAGGAACAATGAGCAGTTCTTC. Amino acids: CAIRGRNNEQFF.